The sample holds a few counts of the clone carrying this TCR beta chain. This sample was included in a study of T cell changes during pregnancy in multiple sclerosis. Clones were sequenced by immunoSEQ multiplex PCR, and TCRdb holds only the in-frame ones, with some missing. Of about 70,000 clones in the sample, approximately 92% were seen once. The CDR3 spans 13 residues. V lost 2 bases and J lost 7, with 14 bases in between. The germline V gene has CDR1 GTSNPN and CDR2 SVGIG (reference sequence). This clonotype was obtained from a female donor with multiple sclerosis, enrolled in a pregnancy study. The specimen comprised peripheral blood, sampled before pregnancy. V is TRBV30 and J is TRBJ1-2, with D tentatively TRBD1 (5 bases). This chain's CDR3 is CAWSPGSGIGYTF. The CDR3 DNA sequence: TGTGCCTGGAGTCCTGGCTCAGGGATTGGCTACACCTTC.